This passage covers 3 T cell receptor beta chains from one sample sequenced in a study of monozygotic twins with cystic fibrosis. This table comes from immunoSEQ multiplex PCR, and its TCRdb copy is limited to in-frame clones, with some not included. The sample includes 35,000 or so clones, nearly 85% seen only once; the top ten take approximately 1.8%. Material for sequencing was blood. The receptors come from a girl aged 2 to 10 with cystic fibrosis.

The CDR3 DNA reads TGTGCCAGCAGCGGGGAGAAGGCTGGCGGCTACACCTTC. As protein: CASSGEKAGGYTF. The V and J genes are TRBV6-6 and TRBJ1-2, with unresolved D. The CDR3 consists of 13 residues. V lost 6 bases and J 8 bases, leaving 16 bases between the germline ends. Germline loops: CDR1 MNHNY, CDR2 SVGAGI (reference sequence).

The chain has TRBV19 and TRBJ2-1; 13 bases fit TRBD2. The junction had 6 bases not matched to a gene; V was cut back by 5 bases and J by 8 bases. Germline V gene data show CDR1 as LNHDA and CDR2 as SQIVND (reference sequence). This CDR3 region has 15 residues. The CDR3: CASSAGLAGRDEQFF. DNA for the CDR3: TGTGCCAGTAGTGCGGGACTAGCGGGGAGGGATGAGCAGTTCTTC.

The J gene is TRBJ2-5, the V gene TRBV6-1; TRBD1 agrees at 8 bases. The length of the CDR3 is 13 residues. Trimming took 7 bases from V and 3 from J; bases not matched to a gene: 4. CDR1 and CDR2 from the germline V gene are MNHNS and SASEGT. DNA of the CDR3: TGTGCCAGCATTCAGGGGGCGAAAGAGACCCAGTACTTC. It translates to CASIQGAKETQYF.